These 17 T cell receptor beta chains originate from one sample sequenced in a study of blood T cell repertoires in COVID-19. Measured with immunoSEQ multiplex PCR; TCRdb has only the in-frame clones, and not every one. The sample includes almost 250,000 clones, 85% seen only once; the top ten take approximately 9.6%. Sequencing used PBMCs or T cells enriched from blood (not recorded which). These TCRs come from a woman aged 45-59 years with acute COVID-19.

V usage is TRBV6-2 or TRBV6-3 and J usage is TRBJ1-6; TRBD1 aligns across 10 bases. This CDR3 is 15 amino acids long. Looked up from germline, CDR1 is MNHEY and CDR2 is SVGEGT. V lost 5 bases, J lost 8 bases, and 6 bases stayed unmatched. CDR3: CASSDRTGGYSPLHF. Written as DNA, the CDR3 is TGTGCCAGCAGTGACCGGACAGGGGGTTATTCACCCCTCCACTTT.

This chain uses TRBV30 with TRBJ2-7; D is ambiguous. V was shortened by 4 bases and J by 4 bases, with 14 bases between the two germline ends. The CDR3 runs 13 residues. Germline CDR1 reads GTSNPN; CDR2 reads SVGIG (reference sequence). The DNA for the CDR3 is TGTGCCTGGACAGGTGCCCCCTTTTACGAGCAGTACTTC. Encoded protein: CAWTGAPFYEQYF.

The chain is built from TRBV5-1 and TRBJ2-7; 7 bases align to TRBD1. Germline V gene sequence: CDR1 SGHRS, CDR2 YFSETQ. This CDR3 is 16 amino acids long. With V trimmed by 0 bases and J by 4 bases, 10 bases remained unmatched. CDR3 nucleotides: TGCGCCAGCAGCTTGGCCCTTACCGGGACAGATTACGAGCAGTACTTC. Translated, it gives CASSLALTGTDYEQYF.

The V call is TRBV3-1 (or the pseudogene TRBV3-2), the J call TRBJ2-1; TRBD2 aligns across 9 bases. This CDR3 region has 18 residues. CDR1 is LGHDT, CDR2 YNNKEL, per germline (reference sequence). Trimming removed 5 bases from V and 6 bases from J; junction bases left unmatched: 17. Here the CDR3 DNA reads TGTGCCAGCAGCGCCGATATCGGCGGGGGGGCAATAGGCAATGAGCAGTTCTTC. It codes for CASSADIGGGAIGNEQFF.

This CDR3 reads CASSFSQGWANEKLFF. CDR3 sequence (DNA): TGTGCCAGCAGCTTTTCACAGGGGTGGGCTAATGAAAAACTGTTTTTT. The V gene is TRBV7-8, the J gene TRBJ1-4, with 7 bases aligning to TRBD1. J lost 3 bases, V lost 3 bases, and 7 bases had no gene match. Germline CDR1 reads SGHVS; CDR2 reads FQNEAQ. This CDR3 has 16 residues.

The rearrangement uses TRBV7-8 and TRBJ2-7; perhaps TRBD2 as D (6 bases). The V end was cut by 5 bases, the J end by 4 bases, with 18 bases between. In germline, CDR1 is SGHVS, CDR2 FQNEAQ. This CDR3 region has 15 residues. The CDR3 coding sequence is TGTGCCAGCAGCAGAAGGACGGGGGAACCTTACGAGCAGTACTTC. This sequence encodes CASSRRTGEPYEQYF.

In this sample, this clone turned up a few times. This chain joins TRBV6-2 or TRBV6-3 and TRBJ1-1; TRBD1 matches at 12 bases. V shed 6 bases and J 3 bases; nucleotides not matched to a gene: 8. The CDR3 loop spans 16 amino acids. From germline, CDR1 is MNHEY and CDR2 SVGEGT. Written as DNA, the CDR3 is TGTGCCAGCAGACCTCCAAGGGACAGGGGGCACACTGAAGCTTTCTTT. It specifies CASRPPRDRGHTEAFF.

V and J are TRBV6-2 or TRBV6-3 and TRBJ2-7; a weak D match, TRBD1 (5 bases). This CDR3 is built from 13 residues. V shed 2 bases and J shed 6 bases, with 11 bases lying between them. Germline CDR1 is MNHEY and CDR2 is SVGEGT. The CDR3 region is CASSYRGLSEQYF. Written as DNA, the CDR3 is TGTGCCAGCAGTTACAGGGGTTTAAGCGAGCAGTACTTC.

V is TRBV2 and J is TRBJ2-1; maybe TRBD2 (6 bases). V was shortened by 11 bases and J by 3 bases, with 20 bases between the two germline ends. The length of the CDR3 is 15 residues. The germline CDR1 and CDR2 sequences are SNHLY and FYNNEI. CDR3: CAPGGGASLYNEQFF. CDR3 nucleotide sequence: TGTGCCCCCGGCGGCGGGGCCTCTCTCTACAATGAGCAGTTCTTC.

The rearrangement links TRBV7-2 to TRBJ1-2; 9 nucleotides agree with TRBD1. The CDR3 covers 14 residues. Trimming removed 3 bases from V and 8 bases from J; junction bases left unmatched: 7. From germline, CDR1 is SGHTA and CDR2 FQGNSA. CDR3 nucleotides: TGTGCCAGCAGCTTTGGGGACAGGGCCTACGGCTACACCTTC. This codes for CASSFGDRAYGYTF.

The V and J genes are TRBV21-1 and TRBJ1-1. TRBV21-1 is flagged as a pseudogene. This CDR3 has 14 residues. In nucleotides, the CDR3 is TGTGCCAGCAATAGCGTTCCGAGGAACACTGAAGCTTTCTTT. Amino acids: CASNSVPRNTEAFF.

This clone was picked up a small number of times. The CDR3 DNA reads as TGTGCCTGGAGTGTTTCGGAAGAGACCCAGTACTTC. Protein sequence: CAWSVSEETQYF. This chain links TRBV30 with TRBJ2-5, with D unclear. Germline lookup yields CDR1 GTSNPN and CDR2 SVGIG (reference sequence). The CDR3 has 12 residues. V was pared by 0 bases and J by 3 bases, with 5 bases between.

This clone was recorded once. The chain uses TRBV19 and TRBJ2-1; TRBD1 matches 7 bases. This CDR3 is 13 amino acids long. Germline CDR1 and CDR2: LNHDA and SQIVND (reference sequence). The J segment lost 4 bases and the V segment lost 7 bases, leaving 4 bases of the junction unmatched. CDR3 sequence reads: CASTTRGYNEQFF. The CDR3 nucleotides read TGTGCCAGTACCACCAGGGGGTACAATGAGCAGTTCTTC.

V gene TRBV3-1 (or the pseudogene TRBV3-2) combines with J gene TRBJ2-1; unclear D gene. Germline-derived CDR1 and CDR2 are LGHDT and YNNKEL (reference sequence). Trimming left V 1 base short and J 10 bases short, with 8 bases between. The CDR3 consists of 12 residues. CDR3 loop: CASSQVAGEQFF. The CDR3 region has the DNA TGTGCCAGCAGCCAAGTGGCAGGCGAGCAGTTCTTC.

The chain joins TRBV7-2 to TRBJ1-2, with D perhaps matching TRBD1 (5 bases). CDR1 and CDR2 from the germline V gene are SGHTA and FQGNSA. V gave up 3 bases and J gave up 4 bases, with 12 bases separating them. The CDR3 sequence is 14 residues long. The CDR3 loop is CASSFSTAAYGYTF. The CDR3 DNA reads TGTGCCAGCAGCTTCTCGACAGCAGCCTATGGCTACACCTTC.

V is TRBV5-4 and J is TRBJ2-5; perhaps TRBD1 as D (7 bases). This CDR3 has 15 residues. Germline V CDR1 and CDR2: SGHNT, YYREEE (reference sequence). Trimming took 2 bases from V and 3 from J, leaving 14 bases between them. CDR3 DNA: TGTGCCAGCAGCTTCCCGACAGGGAGGAAAGAGACCCAGTACTTC. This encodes CASSFPTGRKETQYF.

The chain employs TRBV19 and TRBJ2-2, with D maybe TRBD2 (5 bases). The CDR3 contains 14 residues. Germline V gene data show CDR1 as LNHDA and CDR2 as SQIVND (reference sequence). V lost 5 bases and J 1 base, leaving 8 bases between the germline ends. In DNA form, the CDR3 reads TGTGCCAGTAGTGGCCGGGGGAACACCGGGGAGCTGTTTTTT. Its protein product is CASSGRGNTGELFF.